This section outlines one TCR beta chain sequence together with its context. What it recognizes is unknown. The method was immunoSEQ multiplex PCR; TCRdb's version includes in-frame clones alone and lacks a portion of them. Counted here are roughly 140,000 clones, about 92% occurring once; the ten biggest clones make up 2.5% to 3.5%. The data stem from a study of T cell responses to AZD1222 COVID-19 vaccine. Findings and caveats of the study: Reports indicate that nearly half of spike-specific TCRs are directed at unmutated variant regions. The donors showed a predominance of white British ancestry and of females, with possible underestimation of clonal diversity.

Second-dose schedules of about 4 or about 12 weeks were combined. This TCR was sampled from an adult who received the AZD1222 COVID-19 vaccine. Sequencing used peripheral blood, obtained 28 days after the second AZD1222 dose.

CDR3 loop: CSIGQPELRGTQYF. CDR3 nucleotide sequence: TGCAGCATCGGACAGCCTGAATTAAGAGGGACCCAGTACTTC. This rearrangement joins TRBV29-1 to TRBJ2-5; tentative D call: TRBD1 (6 bases). Deletions cut 8 bases from V and 7 bases from J, with 23 bases between. Looked up from germline, CDR1 is SQVTM and CDR2 is ANQGSEA. This CDR3 has 14 residues.